Presented here are 32 T cell receptor beta chains from one specimen sequenced in a study of CD8+CD57+ T cells in acquired aplastic anemia. Only patients with CD8+CD57+ cell expansion on flow cytometry were chosen for sequencing. The TCR beta profiling, which covered VDJ combination and CDR3 sequence, was carried out using genomic DNA as the template. MiXCR, applied by TCRdb to the reads, yields one record per CDR3 protein. The repertoire holds a few hundred thousand distinct CDR3 sequences, with roughly a third as singletons. The sequenced sample was sorted CD4+, CD8+, or CD8+CD57+ T cells (not recorded which) from PBMCs. All receptors derive from a human donor with aplastic anemia.

This clonotype occurred many times. The V call is TRBV7-9, the J call TRBJ2-7; possible D gene TRBD1, 7 bases. V shed 5 bases and J shed 5 bases, with 19 bases lying between them. The CDR3 length is 15 residues. Germline CDR1 and CDR2: SEHNR and FQNEAQ (reference sequence). CDR3 residues: CASSPVDRVADEQYF. The CDR3, as DNA: TGTGCCAGCAGCCCAGTCGACAGGGTAGCGGACGAGCAGTACTTC.

The genes are TRBV20-1 and TRBJ2-7; TRBD2 matches 7 bases. Germline V gives CDR1 DFQATT, CDR2 SNEGSKA (reference sequence). J gave up 5 bases and V 0 bases, and 22 bases lay outside the gene matches. The CDR3 length is 19 residues. The CDR3 loop is CSARDGREVAGQKAHEQYF. The CDR3 DNA is TGCAGTGCTAGAGATGGGAGGGAAGTAGCGGGCCAAAAGGCCCACGAGCAGTACTTC.

This chain connects TRBV20-1 to TRBJ1-6; D is possibly TRBD1 (6 bases). Trimming left V 3 bases short and J 6 bases short, with 12 bases between. This CDR3 is 14 amino acids long. The germline CDR1 and CDR2 sequences are DFQATT and SNEGSKA (reference sequence). This CDR3 is CSARQTGSNSPLHF. CDR3 DNA sequence: TGCAGTGCTAGGCAGACAGGCTCTAATTCACCCCTCCACTTT.

This clonotype has a count of ten or more. The CDR3 protein is CASSPGRSGNQPQHF. CDR3 bases: TGTGCCAGCAGCCCTGGGCGCTCGGGCAATCAGCCCCAGCATTTT. J is TRBJ1-5 and V is TRBV2; D gene unclear. The ends were cut back, 6 bases at V and 2 bases at J, with 14 bases in the middle. From germline, CDR1 is SNHLY and CDR2 FYNNEI. The CDR3 runs 15 residues.

At least ten counts were recorded for this clonotype. The chain joins TRBV11-2 to TRBJ1-2, with 12 bases fitting TRBD1. The germline gives CDR1 SGHAT, CDR2 FQNNGV. V lost 5 bases and J lost 8; bases outside the gene matches: 12. CDR3 length equals 16 residues. CDR3 region: CASSPGSGTGGRGYTF. In DNA form, the CDR3 reads TGTGCCAGCAGCCCAGGCTCCGGGACAGGGGGCCGCGGCTACACCTTC. Combining the CDR3 with reference TRBV11-2 and TRBJ1-2 gives the whole variable domain EAGVAQSPRYKIIEKRQSVAFWCNPISGHATLYWYQQILGQGPKLLIQFQNNGVVDDSQLPKDRFSAERLKGVDSTLKIQPAKLEDSAVYLCASSPGSGTGGRGYTFGSGTRLTVV.

This clonotype has only a few counts. The rearrangement uses TRBV9 and TRBJ2-3; no clear D gene. This CDR3 is 15 amino acids long. From germline, CDR1 is SGDLS and CDR2 YYNGEE. The germline V and J ends were trimmed by 0 bases and 1 base, with 9 bases remaining between them. The CDR3 sequence is CASSVERLGTDTQYF. CDR3 in DNA: TGTGCCAGCAGCGTAGAGCGCTTGGGCACAGATACGCAGTATTTT.

This clonotype turned up a few times. The chain is built from TRBV29-1 and TRBJ1-2; 7 nucleotides line up with TRBD1. Germline V gene lookup returns CDR1 SQVTM and CDR2 ANQGSEA. V lost 8 bases and J lost 7; bases outside the gene matches: 10. The CDR3 contains 12 residues. The CDR3 reads CSLGDSYFGYTF. The CDR3, as DNA: TGCAGCTTGGGGGACAGCTATTTTGGCTACACCTTC.

On this clonotype: Being one base from a much bigger clone, this may be a read error. The CDR3 DNA sequence: TGTGCCAGCAGCTTAGCTACGGCGGGGGCTCGAGAGGCCCAGTACTTC. Its translation: CASSLATAGAREAQYF. The chain couples TRBV7-2 to TRBJ2-5; possible D gene TRBD2, 7 bases. This CDR3 contains 16 residues. Per the germline V gene, CDR1 is SGHTA and CDR2 is FQGNSA.

The rearrangement links TRBV13 to TRBJ2-1; unclear D gene. Trimming removed 1 base at V and 1 base at J, with 8 bases between. The CDR3 covers 15 residues. Germline V gives CDR1 PRHDT, CDR2 FYEKMQ (reference sequence). The CDR3 sequence: CASSLVSQSYNEQFF. The CDR3 coding sequence is TGTGCCAGCAGCTTAGTATCCCAATCCTACAATGAGCAGTTCTTC.

About this clonotype: A much larger clonotype is one base distant, so this may be a read error. This chain connects TRBV7-6 to TRBJ2-3, with 9 bases fitting TRBD2. The germline gives CDR1 SGHVS, CDR2 FNYEAQ. The CDR3 sequence is 15 residues long. In nucleotides, the CDR3 is TGTGCCAGCGGCTTAGCTAGCGGGGTCACAGATACGCAGTATTTT. Translated, it gives CASGLASGVTDTQYF.

The chain has TRBV5-4 and TRBJ1-1; 9 bases agree with TRBD1. CDR3 length: 17 amino acids. V lost 1 base and J lost 0; bases outside the gene matches: 7. Germline CDR1 is SGHNT and CDR2 is YYREEE (reference sequence). The CDR3: CASSLQGTGKMNTEAFF. In DNA form, the CDR3 reads TGTGCCAGCAGCTTGCAGGGGACAGGGAAAATGAACACTGAAGCTTTCTTT. Looking up the rest from reference TRBV5-4 and TRBJ1-1 gives the full variable domain: ETGVTQSPTHLIKTRGQQVTLRCSSQSGHNTVSWYQQALGQGPQFIFQYYREEENGRGNFPPRFSGLQFPNYSSELNVNALELDDSALYLCASSLQGTGKMNTEAFFGQGTRLTVV.

This clonotype was counted at least ten times. The V gene is TRBV24-1, the J gene TRBJ2-1, with 8 nucleotides matching TRBD2. The CDR3 is 14 amino acids. Germline trimming cut 6 bases from V and 8 bases from J; bases unmatched to any gene: 8. CDR1 is KGHDR and CDR2 is SFDVKD in the germline V gene. CDR3 nucleotide sequence: TGTGCCACCAGTAACCGGGGGGGCAGTGATGAGCAGTTCTTC. Its translation: CATSNRGGSDEQFF.

This clonotype showed up many times. The rearrangement joins TRBV20-1 to TRBJ2-7; TRBD2 matches at 9 bases. The CDR3 contains 15 residues. Germline CDR1 reads DFQATT; CDR2 reads SNEGSKA (reference sequence). After removal of 1 base from V and 1 base from J, the junction contained 5 bases not matched to a gene. CDR3 in amino acids: CSARAQREVSYEQYF. The CDR3 DNA reads TGCAGTGCTAGAGCCCAGCGGGAGGTGTCCTACGAGCAGTACTTC.

V and J are TRBV4-3 and TRBJ1-3; 8 bases agree with TRBD1. CDR1 is LGHNA and CDR2 is YSLEER in the germline V gene. With V trimmed by 1 base and J by 2 bases, 10 bases remained unmatched. The CDR3 covers 18 residues. CDR3 DNA: TGCGCCAGCAGCCAAGTCTTACCACAGGGGGTAGCTGGAAACACCATATATTTT. This sequence encodes CASSQVLPQGVAGNTIYF.

This clonotype was counted a few times. This chain uses TRBV3-1 with TRBJ1-2, with a tentative D call TRBD1 (6 bases). The V gene lost 5 bases and the J gene lost 7 bases, with 17 bases spanning the gap. The CDR3 runs 14 residues. CDR1 and CDR2 from the germline V gene are LGHDT and YNNKEL (reference sequence). CDR3 in DNA: TGTGCCAGCAGCTACTTCGGGACAACTGGTGGCTACACCTTC. This encodes CASSYFGTTGGYTF.

This clonotype was observed at least ten times. The V call is TRBV20-1, the J call TRBJ1-2; 8 bases map to TRBD1. V was clipped by 0 bases and J by 2 bases; unmatched bases: 5. Germline values: CDR1 DFQATT, CDR2 SNEGSKA (reference sequence). The CDR3 sequence is 15 residues long. DNA for the CDR3: TGCAGTGCTAGAGATCTTTGGACAGGGAACTATGGCTACACCTTC. Amino acids: CSARDLWTGNYGYTF.

This clonotype was detected a few times. As DNA, the CDR3 is TGTGCCAGCAGCTTAGTGGGGGGTTTAGTTTACGCGGATGGCTACACCTTC. It translates to CASSLVGGLVYADGYTF. The chain uses TRBV11-2 and TRBJ1-2; D is possibly TRBD1 (5 bases). The CDR3 totals 17 residues. Trimming pared 1 base from V and 6 bases from J, leaving 21 bases between. Germline CDR1 and CDR2: SGHAT and FQNNGV.

This clonotype was recorded many times. The rearrangement joins TRBV14 to TRBJ2-7, with TRBD1 matching 8 bases. CDR1 is SGHDN, CDR2 FVKESK, per germline. CDR3 size: 14 residues. V trimming: 5 bases; J trimming: 4 bases; junction bases outside the gene matches: 7. This CDR3 reads CASSADRDSYEQYF. For the CDR3, the DNA is TGTGCCAGCAGCGCGGACAGGGACTCATACGAGCAGTACTTC.

This clonotype was seen only a few times. The V and J genes are TRBV30 and TRBJ1-3; tentatively, D is TRBD1 (6 bases). Trimming pared 5 bases from V and 14 bases from J, leaving 22 bases between. This CDR3 region has 13 residues. The germline V gene encodes CDR1 GTSNPN and CDR2 SVGIG (reference sequence). DNA of the CDR3: TGTGCCTGGGACCTAGCAGGGGCTGCAGGGGTATATTTT. Protein product: CAWDLAGAAGVYF.

This clonotype was seen at least ten times. The chain joins TRBV10-1 to TRBJ2-3; D is unclear. The V gene's germline CDR1 is WNHNN and CDR2 SYGVQD (reference sequence). The V gene lost 2 bases and the J gene lost 5 bases, with 8 bases spanning the gap. The CDR3 covers 13 residues. The CDR3, as DNA: TGCGCCAGCAGTGAGGGGCCCCGAGATACGCAGTATTTT. It specifies CASSEGPRDTQYF.

J is TRBJ2-1 and V is TRBV20-1; 9 nucleotides line up with TRBD2. Germline V gene sequence: CDR1 DFQATT, CDR2 SNEGSKA (reference sequence). V was clipped by 0 bases and J by 2 bases; unmatched bases: 5. The CDR3 is 16 amino acids. The CDR3 DNA reads TGCAGTGCTAGAGATCAACAGCGGGAGGCCTACAATGAGCAGTTCTTC. The encoded protein is CSARDQQREAYNEQFF.

The rearrangement links TRBV10-3 to TRBJ1-6; the match to TRBD1 covers 8 bases. Germline V gene data show CDR1 as ENHRY and CDR2 as SYGVKD. V was clipped by 6 bases and J by 7 bases; unmatched bases: 5. The CDR3 contains 14 residues. CDR3 nucleotide sequence: TGTGCCATCAGCGCCGGGACAGGAAATTCACCCCTCCACTTT. Its protein is CAISAGTGNSPLHF.

The sample holds many counts of this clonotype. J is TRBJ1-2 and V is TRBV6-5; TRBD1 is a possible D gene (5 bases). This CDR3 is built from 13 residues. Between the trimmed V and J ends, which lost 5 bases and 3 bases, there was a span of 10 bases. CDR1 is MNHEY, CDR2 SVGAGI, per germline. CDR3 DNA sequence: TGTGCCAGCAGTAACGCGGGACACTATGGCTACACCTTC. It codes for CASSNAGHYGYTF.

Details on this clonotype: Mismatch with germline at one junction end may stem from a read error. The chain combines TRBV10-3 with TRBJ2-5; TRBD2 matches 12 bases. The CDR3 is made up of 15 amino acids. The germline V gene has CDR1 ENHRY and CDR2 SYGVKD. The CDR3 nucleotides are TGTGCCAGCAGTCCGCTAGCGGGGGGGAGGGAGACCCAGTACTTC. The encoded protein is CASSPLAGGRETQYF.

This clonotype occurred many times. The chain employs TRBV7-9 and TRBJ2-5; 7 nucleotides line up with TRBD2. The V segment lost 5 bases and the J segment 4 bases; nucleotides outside the gene matches: 7. This CDR3 contains 14 residues. CDR1 is SEHNR, CDR2 FQNEAQ, per germline (reference sequence). CDR3 nucleotide sequence: TGTGCCAGCAGCCAGGGAGTAGCGGGAGAGACCCAGTACTTC. Its translation: CASSQGVAGETQYF.

In its sample, this clonotype was seen many times. CDR3: CASSGRGGSNEKLFF. CDR3 coding DNA: TGTGCCAGCAGTGGTCGTGGGGGGAGTAATGAAAAACTGTTTTTT. The chain combines TRBV25-1 with TRBJ1-4; weak D call: TRBD1 (5 bases). Germline CDR1 and CDR2: MGHDK and SYGVNS. The CDR3 has 15 residues. Trimming pared 4 bases from V and 4 bases from J, leaving 13 bases between.

This clonotype was seen ten or more times. This sequence joins TRBV2 and TRBJ1-1, with TRBD1 as a possible D gene (5 bases). Trimming took off 0 bases at V and 5 bases at J, with 13 bases between the two ends. The CDR3 extends over 15 amino acids. Germline V gene sequence: CDR1 SNHLY, CDR2 FYNNEI. DNA of the CDR3: TGTGCCAGCAGTGAAGCGCAGGGTTCTCAGACTGAAGCTTTCTTT. This sequence encodes CASSEAQGSQTEAFF. Supplemented by reference TRBV2 and TRBJ1-1, the full variable domain reads EPEVTQTPSHQVTQMGQEVILRCVPISNHLYFYWYRQILGQKVEFLVSFYNNEISEKSEIFDDQFSVERPDGSNFTLKIRSTKLEDSAMYFCASSEAQGSQTEAFFGQGTRLTVV.

This clonotype is a singleton in its sample. This rearrangement joins TRBV19 to TRBJ1-6; 8 bases are shared with TRBD1. Germline lookup yields CDR1 LNHDA and CDR2 SQIVND (reference sequence). V dropped 7 bases and J dropped 9; count of bases not matched to a gene: 5. The CDR3 sequence is 13 residues long. CDR3 protein: CASTQGATSPLHF. The CDR3 nucleotides read TGTGCCAGTACCCAGGGGGCGACTTCACCCCTCCACTTT.

The V call is TRBV4-3, the J call TRBJ2-2, with D unclear. The CDR3 extends over 14 amino acids. Per germline, CDR1 LGHNA and CDR2 YSLEER. V was pared by 2 bases and J by 4 bases, with 8 bases between. CDR3 DNA: TGCGCCAGCAGCCAATTTAGTCGCACCGGGGAGCTGTTTTTT. Protein product: CASSQFSRTGELFF.

This clonotype was detected many times. The chain recombines TRBV20-1 with TRBJ2-7, with D maybe TRBD1 (6 bases). The CDR3 runs 13 residues. The V gene lost 3 bases and the J gene lost 2 bases, with 11 bases spanning the gap. The germline gives CDR1 DFQATT, CDR2 SNEGSKA (reference sequence). CDR3 DNA sequence: TGCAGTGCTAGGGCACAGGGACCCTACGAGCAGTACTTC. Residues: CSARAQGPYEQYF.

The chain carries TRBV10-1 and TRBJ1-5, with D uncertain. This CDR3 comprises 13 residues. The V gene's germline CDR1 is WNHNN and CDR2 SYGVQD (reference sequence). Trimming shortened V by 0 bases and J by 12 bases, and 12 bases separated the two germline ends. Here the CDR3 reads CASSESNEELQHF. CDR3 nucleotide sequence: TGCGCCAGCAGTGAGTCTAACGAGGAGCTCCAGCATTTT.

This sequence joins TRBV20-1 and TRBJ2-3; 9 bases are shared with TRBD2. CDR1 and CDR2 (germline): DFQATT, SNEGSKA (reference sequence). CDR3 size: 16 residues. Trimming took 6 bases from V and 5 from J; bases not matched to a gene: 15. This CDR3 is CSAPARAGGFGDTQYF. The CDR3 DNA follows: TGCAGTGCCCCAGCGAGGGCGGGGGGGTTCGGAGATACGCAGTATTTT.